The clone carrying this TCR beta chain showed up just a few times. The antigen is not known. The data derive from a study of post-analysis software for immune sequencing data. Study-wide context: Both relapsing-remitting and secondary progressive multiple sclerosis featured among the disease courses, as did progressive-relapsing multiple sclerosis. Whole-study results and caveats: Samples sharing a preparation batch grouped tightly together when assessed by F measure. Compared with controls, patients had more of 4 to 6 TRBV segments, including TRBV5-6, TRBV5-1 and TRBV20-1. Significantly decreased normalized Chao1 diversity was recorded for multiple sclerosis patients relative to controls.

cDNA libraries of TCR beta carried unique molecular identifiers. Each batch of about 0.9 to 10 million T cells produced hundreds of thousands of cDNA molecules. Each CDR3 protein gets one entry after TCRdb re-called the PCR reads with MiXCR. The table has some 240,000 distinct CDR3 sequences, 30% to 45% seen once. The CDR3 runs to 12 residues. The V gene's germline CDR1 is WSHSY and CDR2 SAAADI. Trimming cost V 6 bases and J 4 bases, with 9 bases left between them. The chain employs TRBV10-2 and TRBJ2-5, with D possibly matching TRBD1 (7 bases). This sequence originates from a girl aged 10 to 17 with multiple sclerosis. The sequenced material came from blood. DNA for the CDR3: TGCGCCAGCAGGCAGGGGGGAGAGACCCAGTACTTC. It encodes CASRQGGETQYF.